A single sample is the source of the 18 T cell receptor beta chains below, sequenced in a study of cytomegalovirus exposure and HLA in healthy donors. Assay: immunoSEQ multiplex PCR; the TCRdb copy retains only in-frame clones and omits some. In the table there are approximately 210,000 clones, about 91% of which are singletons. Sequencing was done on a sample of PBMCs. The receptors were gathered from a woman younger than 35 in good health and CMV-seronegative.

V is TRBV27 and J is TRBJ1-2; TRBD1 matches 9 bases. The CDR3 runs to 15 residues. Germline-derived CDR1 and CDR2 are MNHEY and SMNVEV (reference sequence). The ends lost 3 bases at V and 3 bases at J; junction bases unmatched: 5. The CDR3: CASSLTTGGHYGYTF. The CDR3 DNA reads TGTGCCAGCAGTTTGACGACAGGGGGGCACTATGGCTACACCTTC.

CDR3 amino acids: CASSQAGRPYGYTF. CDR3 DNA sequence: TGCGCCAGCAGCCAAGCCGGGAGGCCATATGGCTACACCTTC. This rearrangement joins TRBV4-1 to TRBJ1-2; D unclear. CDR3 length: 14 residues. Germline-derived CDR1 and CDR2 are MGHRA and YSYEKL. With 1 base removed from V and 5 bases from J, the gap between germline ends came to 11 bases.

This chain joins TRBV7-6 and TRBJ2-5; 12 bases are shared with TRBD1. The V segment lost 4 bases and the J segment 4 bases; nucleotides outside the gene matches: 4. CDR3 length: 15 residues. From germline, CDR1 is SGHVS and CDR2 FNYEAQ. In DNA, the CDR3 is TGTGCCAGCAGCTCGGGACAGGGGGCCCCAGAGACCCAGTACTTC. Its translation is CASSSGQGAPETQYF.

The chain employs TRBV19 and TRBJ1-1, with 7 bases identical to TRBD1. This CDR3 has 15 amino acids. J was trimmed by 6 bases and V by 3 bases; bases with no gene match: 10. Germline V lookup: CDR1 LNHDA, CDR2 SQIVND (reference sequence). CDR3 nucleotide sequence: TGTGCCAGTAGTATCGCCGGGACAGATGGCGCTGAAGCTTTCTTT. This encodes CASSIAGTDGAEAFF.

V usage is TRBV28 and J usage is TRBJ2-7; D possibly corresponds to TRBD1 (5 bases). Germline CDR1 is MDHEN and CDR2 is SYDVKM. The CDR3 is made up of 16 amino acids. Between the trimmed V and J ends, which lost 4 bases and 3 bases, there was a span of 19 bases. The CDR3 loop is CASSSNRQNSLYEQYF. CDR3 nucleotide sequence: TGTGCCAGCAGTTCAAACCGACAGAATTCCCTCTACGAGCAGTACTTC.

This clone has just a few counts. This chain connects TRBV6-1 to TRBJ1-2; 10 nucleotides line up with TRBD1. Germline V gene data show CDR1 as MNHNS and CDR2 as SASEGT. V lost 10 bases, J lost 7 bases, and 9 bases stayed unmatched. The CDR3 has 13 amino acids. Here the CDR3 reads CATGQGDGGGYTF. The CDR3 bases are TGTGCCACCGGACAGGGGGACGGCGGTGGCTACACCTTC.

The chain links TRBV29-1 to TRBJ2-2; D ambiguous. Germline loops: CDR1 SQVTM, CDR2 ANQGSEA. The CDR3 has 14 residues. The V and J ends lost 1 base and 5 bases respectively, with 11 bases between them. CDR3 sequence: CSVEVGPGTGELFF. Here the CDR3 DNA reads TGCAGCGTTGAAGTCGGCCCCGGGACCGGGGAGCTGTTTTTT.

The rearrangement links TRBV25-1 to TRBJ2-7; 7 bases align to TRBD1. The ends lost 1 base at V and 4 bases at J; junction bases unmatched: 7. This CDR3 region has 15 residues. Germline loops: CDR1 MGHDK, CDR2 SYGVNS. The CDR3 sequence is CASSESRQGSYEQYF. The CDR3 DNA is TGTGCCAGCAGTGAATCCAGACAGGGAAGTTACGAGCAGTACTTC.

The chain links TRBV5-1 to TRBJ1-2; D is possibly TRBD1 (6 bases). From germline, CDR1 is SGHRS and CDR2 YFSETQ. The V and J ends lost 3 bases and 6 bases respectively, with 21 bases between them. This CDR3 has 16 amino acids. The CDR3 DNA reads TGCGCCAGCAGCTCAGGCGAAAGAGCAGGGGCGGATGGCTACACCTTC. The encoded protein is CASSSGERAGADGYTF.

The chain employs TRBV28 and TRBJ2-5, with TRBD2 matching 15 bases. The CDR3 covers 15 residues. The V gene end was trimmed by 6 bases and the J gene end by 5 bases; junction bases not matched to a gene: 4. The V gene's germline CDR1 is MDHEN and CDR2 SYDVKM. The CDR3 bases are TGTGCCAGCAGCGGACTAGCGGGAGGGTCTGAGACCCAGTACTTC. As protein: CASSGLAGGSETQYF.

This clone has a single count. This chain's CDR3 is CASEPDREVYNEQFF. CDR3 coding DNA: TGTGCCAGTGAGCCGGACAGGGAGGTCTACAATGAGCAGTTCTTC. The V and J genes are TRBV25-1 and TRBJ2-1, with TRBD1 matching 8 bases. The CDR3 totals 15 residues. Germline lookup yields CDR1 MGHDK and CDR2 SYGVNS. Losses at the gene ends were 9 bases for V and 3 bases for J; bases not matched to a gene: 10. Full variable domain (remainder filled in from reference TRBV25-1 and TRBJ2-1): EADIYQTPRYLVIGTGKKITLECSQTMGHDKMYWYQQDPGMELHLIHYSYGVNSTEKGDLSSESTVSRIRTEHFPLTLESARPSHTSQYLCASEPDREVYNEQFFGPGTRLTVL.

V usage is TRBV28 and J usage is TRBJ2-7, with TRBD1 matching over 8 bases. Germline V gene data show CDR1 as MDHEN and CDR2 as SYDVKM. V trimming: 6 bases; J trimming: 2 bases; junction bases outside the gene matches: 6. The CDR3 has 14 residues. Here the CDR3 DNA reads TGTGCCAGCAGCAAGACAGGGGTCCCCTACGAGCAGTACTTC. Protein product: CASSKTGVPYEQYF.

The V call is TRBV11-3, the J call TRBJ2-3; TRBD2 matches 7 bases. Germline loops: CDR1 SGHNT, CDR2 YENEEA. The CDR3 runs 14 residues. J was trimmed by 4 bases and V by 2 bases; bases with no gene match: 3. CDR3 protein: CASSLRAGADTQYF. For the CDR3, the DNA is TGTGCCAGCAGCTTAAGGGCGGGAGCAGATACGCAGTATTTT.

V is TRBV30 and J is TRBJ1-1; D is possibly TRBD1 (5 bases). CDR3 length equals 13 residues. Germline V gene lookup returns CDR1 GTSNPN and CDR2 SVGIG (reference sequence). CDR3 nucleotides: TGTGCGGGGGAGGGGCCAGGGAACACTGAAGCTTTCTTT. Its protein is CAGEGPGNTEAFF.

This chain joins TRBV6-6 and TRBJ2-7, with 12 bases fitting TRBD2. The CDR3 extends over 15 amino acids. Germline V CDR1 and CDR2: MNHNY, SVGAGI (reference sequence). Trimming at V came to 6 bases and at J to 1 base, leaving 4 bases not matched to a gene. The CDR3 region has the DNA TGTGCCAGCAGCATAGGACTAGCGGGATCCTACGAGCAGTACTTC. It codes for CASSIGLAGSYEQYF.

This sequence joins TRBV27 and TRBJ1-2; D might be TRBD1 (6 bases). The CDR3 runs to 15 residues. Trimming took 4 bases from V and 8 from J, leaving 20 bases between them. CDR1 and CDR2 (germline): MNHEY, SMNVEV (reference sequence). CDR3 bases: TGTGCCAGCAGTTCTTTAGACAGGACCTCACCGGGCTACACCTTC. Translating it yields CASSSLDRTSPGYTF.

The rearrangement joins TRBV2 to TRBJ1-2; D remains ambiguous. Germline values: CDR1 SNHLY, CDR2 FYNNEI. CDR3 length: 13 amino acids. V lost 0 bases, J lost 8 bases, and 10 bases lay in between. CDR3 sequence (DNA): TGTGCCAGCAGTGAAGCGCTTCGAGGCGGCTACACCTTC. Translation: CASSEALRGGYTF.

This clone showed up just once. CDR3 coding DNA: TGCAGCGTTGGAGGGCACGGATATAACTATGGCTACACCTTC. Residues: CSVGGHGYNYGYTF. The rearrangement joins TRBV29-1 to TRBJ1-2; no reliable D call. The V end was cut by 4 bases, the J end by 1 base, with 13 bases between. From germline, CDR1 is SQVTM and CDR2 ANQGSEA. The CDR3 spans 14 residues.